The clone carrying this TCR beta chain has a handful of counts. Its antigen is still unknown. The sample is drawn from a study of metastatic and nonmetastatic thyroid tumors. Study information: Across peripheral blood and tumor or nodule tissue samples taken from malignant and benign thyroid patients, the repertoires were compared with one another.

Per germline, CDR1 MDHEN and CDR2 SYDVKM. V lost 6 bases and J lost 3; bases outside the gene matches: 12. This CDR3 is built from 16 residues. In the source study's methods: A classifier for distant metastasis in papillary thyroid cancer was constructed using CDR3 differences observed across clinicopathological groups. MiXCR was used by TCRdb to re-call the PCR reads. The V and J calls here are based on TCRdb, not the publication. The repertoire holds approximately 35,000 clones, with under 40% as singletons. No treatment had been given to any patient before thyroid surgery. Whole-study findings and limits: The reported finding was significantly higher TCR beta diversity in malignant thyroid tumors relative to benign nodules, in blood and tumor.

The sample consisted of tumor tissue. The genes are TRBV28 and TRBJ2-3; TRBD1 agrees at 7 bases. The TCR was taken from a female donor with papillary thyroid cancer or a benign thyroid nodule (not recorded which). Some clones in this sample may be carry-over from other donors' samples. The DNA for the CDR3 is TGTGCCAGCAGCACTAGGACAGTCAGGGGGACAGATACGCAGTATTTT. It encodes CASSTRTVRGTDTQYF.